This TCR beta chain was recorded in a study of shared clonotypes between healthy human individuals. In the CD4+ fraction, cells were divided into CD45RA+ naive and CD45RA-negative memory subsets. TCRdb's copy holds only in-frame clones and misses some; the assay was immunoSEQ multiplex PCR. Of some 2,500,000 clones in the sample, about 90% were seen once. A note on this clone: The target antigen is unknown.

Germline CDR1 and CDR2: SGHRS and YFSETQ. The CDR3 has 14 amino acids. The V end lost 2 bases, the J end lost 7 bases, and 15 bases lay between the germline ends. Study-wide results and caveats: The four-donor shared clonotypes exceeded non-shared clonotypes in generation probability, with non-shared ones scoring lower. Despite large depth, rarefaction showed incomplete sorted-subset sequencing.

The clonotype originates from a man aged 18 to 35 in good health. Some clones in this sample may be carry-over from other donors' samples. The sample consisted of naive CD4+ T cells from PBMCs. Sample subset: CD45RA+ positively selected. The rearrangement joins TRBV5-1 to TRBJ1-2, with D possibly TRBD1 on 6 matching bases. The CDR3 loop reads CASSFLGEGGGYTF. The CDR3 bases are TGCGCCAGCAGCTTCCTCGGAGAGGGGGGTGGCTACACCTTC.